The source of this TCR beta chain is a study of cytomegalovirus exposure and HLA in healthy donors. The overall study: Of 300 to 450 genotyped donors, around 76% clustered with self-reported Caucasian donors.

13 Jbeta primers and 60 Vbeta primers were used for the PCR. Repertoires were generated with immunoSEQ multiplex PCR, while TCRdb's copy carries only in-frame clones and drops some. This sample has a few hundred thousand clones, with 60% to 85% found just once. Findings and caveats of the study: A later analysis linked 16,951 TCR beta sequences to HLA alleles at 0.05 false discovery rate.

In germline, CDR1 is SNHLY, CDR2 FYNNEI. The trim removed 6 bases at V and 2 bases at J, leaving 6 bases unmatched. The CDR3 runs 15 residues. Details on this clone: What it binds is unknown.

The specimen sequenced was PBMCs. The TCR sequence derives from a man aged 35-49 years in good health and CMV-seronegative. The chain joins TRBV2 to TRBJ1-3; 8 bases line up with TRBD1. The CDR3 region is CASRHRGEPGNTIYF. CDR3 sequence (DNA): TGTGCCAGCAGACACAGGGGGGAGCCTGGAAACACCATATATTTT.